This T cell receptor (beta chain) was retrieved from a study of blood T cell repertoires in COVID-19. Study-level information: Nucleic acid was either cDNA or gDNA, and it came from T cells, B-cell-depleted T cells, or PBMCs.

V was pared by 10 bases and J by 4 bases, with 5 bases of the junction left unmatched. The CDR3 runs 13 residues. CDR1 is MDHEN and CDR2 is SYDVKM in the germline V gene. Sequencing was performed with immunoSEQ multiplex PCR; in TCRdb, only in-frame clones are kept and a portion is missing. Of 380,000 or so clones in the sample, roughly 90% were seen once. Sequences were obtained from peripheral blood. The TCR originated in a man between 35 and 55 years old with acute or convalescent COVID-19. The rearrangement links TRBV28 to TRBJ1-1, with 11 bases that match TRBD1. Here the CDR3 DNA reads TGTGCCACCGGGACAGGGGGGAGCACTGAAGCTTTCTTT. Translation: CATGTGGSTEAFF.